These 28 T cell receptor beta chains share one sample of origin, sequenced in a study of blood T cell repertoires in COVID-19. Repertoires were generated with immunoSEQ multiplex PCR, while TCRdb's copy carries only in-frame clones and drops some. The sample consists of around 300,000 clones, 90% of them appearing once. Sample: PBMCs or T cells enriched from blood (not recorded which). The receptor set was obtained from a woman aged 18-30 years with acute COVID-19.

The chain combines TRBV4-1 with TRBJ1-2; D is uncertain. V shed 8 bases and J shed 5 bases, with 15 bases lying between them. This CDR3 region has 13 residues. Germline CDR1 reads MGHRA; CDR2 reads YSYEKL. CDR3 DNA: TGCGCCAGCGGCCCGGTTCATTCTTATGGCTACACCTTC. It is translated as CASGPVHSYGYTF.

The chain carries TRBV3-1 (or the pseudogene TRBV3-2) and TRBJ2-1, with D tentatively TRBD1 (5 bases). The germline V gene encodes CDR1 LGHDT and CDR2 YNNKEL (reference sequence). This CDR3 region has 16 residues. V shed 2 bases and J shed 6 bases, with 17 bases lying between them. CDR3 nucleotides: TGTGCCAGCAGCCAAACTGGGGCGACGAGTCCCAATGAGCAGTTCTTC. This encodes CASSQTGATSPNEQFF.

The rearrangement uses TRBV28 and TRBJ2-7; 12 bases map to TRBD1. The CDR3 contains 15 residues. J gave up 6 bases and V 2 bases, and 5 bases lay outside the gene matches. Germline V gene data show CDR1 as MDHEN and CDR2 as SYDVKM. This chain's CDR3 is CASSLGGTGGVEQYF. The CDR3 DNA reads as TGTGCCAGCAGTTTAGGGGGGACAGGGGGCGTCGAGCAGTACTTC. The full variable domain, with the rest looked up from reference TRBV28 and TRBJ2-7, is DVKVTQSSRYLVKRTGEKVFLECVQDMDHENMFWYRQDPGLGLRLIYFSYDVKMKEKGDIPEGYSVSREKKERFSLILESASTNQTSMYLCASSLGGTGGVEQYFGPGTRLTVT.

The chain carries TRBV29-1 and TRBJ2-3; D gene unclear. The V gene lost 4 bases and the J gene lost 2 bases, with 7 bases spanning the gap. CDR3 length: 12 residues. CDR1 and CDR2 from the germline V gene are SQVTM and ANQGSEA. In DNA form, the CDR3 reads TGCAGCGTTGCAAGAGCCACAGATACGCAGTATTTT. Amino acid sequence: CSVARATDTQYF.

This clone appeared once. The chain uses TRBV29-1 and TRBJ2-7; 9 bases agree with TRBD1. J was trimmed by 3 bases and V by 4 bases; bases with no gene match: 4. Germline CDR1 is SQVTM and CDR2 is ANQGSEA. The CDR3 runs to 13 residues. The CDR3 DNA reads TGCAGCGTTGTAGGGGACAGGGTCTACGAGCAGTACTTC. It is translated as CSVVGDRVYEQYF.

The chain uses TRBV28 and TRBJ2-7; the match to TRBD1 covers 7 bases. This CDR3 has 14 amino acids. The germline V gene encodes CDR1 MDHEN and CDR2 SYDVKM. The trim removed 6 bases at V and 2 bases at J, leaving 7 bases unmatched. The CDR3 coding sequence is TGTGCCAGCAGCCACCGGGACAGACCCTACGAGCAGTACTTC. Amino acid sequence: CASSHRDRPYEQYF. The full variable domain, rest sourced from reference TRBV28 and TRBJ2-7, is DVKVTQSSRYLVKRTGEKVFLECVQDMDHENMFWYRQDPGLGLRLIYFSYDVKMKEKGDIPEGYSVSREKKERFSLILESASTNQTSMYLCASSHRDRPYEQYFGPGTRLTVT.

This rearrangement joins TRBV5-6 to TRBJ2-5, with 8 nucleotides matching TRBD1. CDR1 is SGHDT, CDR2 YYEEEE, per germline. V was clipped by 2 bases and J by 5 bases; unmatched bases: 17. The CDR3 has 18 residues. In nucleotides, the CDR3 is TGTGCCAGCAGCTTCGGGCCCGATTGGACAGGGCTGAGGGAGACCCAGTACTTC. Its protein is CASSFGPDWTGLRETQYF.

The CDR3 protein is CASSLGTGGTEQYF. CDR3 DNA: TGTGCCAGCAGCCTGGGGACTGGGGGGACCGAGCAGTACTTC. The rearrangement joins TRBV3-1 (or the pseudogene TRBV3-2) to TRBJ2-7; D might be TRBD2 (6 bases). CDR3 length: 14 amino acids. V dropped 4 bases and J dropped 6 bases, with 16 bases sitting between them. Germline loops: CDR1 LGHDT, CDR2 YNNKEL (reference sequence).

The chain combines TRBV18 with TRBJ1-1; 9 nucleotides agree with TRBD1. Losses at the gene ends were 3 bases for V and 4 bases for J; bases not matched to a gene: 9. In germline, CDR1 is KGHSH, CDR2 LQKENI. This CDR3 spans 16 amino acids. The CDR3 loop reads CASSPGTGRSVTEAFF. The CDR3 nucleotides read TGTGCCAGCTCACCGGGGACAGGGAGGAGTGTCACTGAAGCTTTCTTT. Combining the CDR3 with reference TRBV18 and TRBJ1-1 gives the whole variable domain NAGVMQNPRHLVRRRGQEARLRCSPMKGHSHVYWYRQLPEEGLKFMVYLQKENIIDESGMPKERFSAEFPKEGPSILRIQQVVRGDSAAYFCASSPGTGRSVTEAFFGQGTRLTVV.

This chain connects TRBV27 to TRBJ2-7; 7 bases fit TRBD2. The CDR3 consists of 14 residues. CDR1 and CDR2 (germline): MNHEY, SMNVEV (reference sequence). Trimming at V came to 5 bases and at J to 0 bases, leaving 4 bases not matched to a gene. In DNA form, the CDR3 reads TGTGCCAGCAGTCCGGGACTACTCTCCTACGAGCAGTACTTC. Its translation: CASSPGLLSYEQYF.

About this clone itself: Germline is not matched at one junction end, which may reflect a read error. The CDR3 DNA reads TGCGCAGGAGGGAATAGCTATCAGCCCCAGCATTTT. Its translation is CAGGNSYQPQHF. The chain couples TRBV3-1 (or the pseudogene TRBV3-2) to TRBJ1-5; D is ambiguous. Germline V gives CDR1 LGHDT, CDR2 YNNKEL (reference sequence). The CDR3 sequence is 12 residues long.

The chain joins TRBV12-3 or TRBV12-4 to TRBJ2-3; TRBD1 aligns across 7 bases. This CDR3 comprises 13 residues. Losses at the gene ends were 5 bases for V and 1 base for J; bases not matched to a gene: 0. The CDR3 DNA follows: TGTGCCAGCAGTGGACAGGGCACAGATACGCAGTATTTT. Protein product: CASSGQGTDTQYF.

The chain couples TRBV27 to TRBJ1-2, with a weak D call TRBD1 (5 bases). The V end was cut by 0 bases, the J end by 5 bases, with 13 bases between. Per germline, CDR1 MNHEY and CDR2 SMNVEV (reference sequence). The CDR3 length is 15 residues. The CDR3 protein is CASSLSSGAGYGYTF. The CDR3 region has the DNA TGTGCCAGCAGTTTATCCTCTGGGGCGGGATATGGCTACACCTTC.

The chain uses TRBV28 and TRBJ1-2, with TRBD1 as a possible D gene (5 bases). CDR3 length equals 11 residues. Germline CDR1 is MDHEN and CDR2 is SYDVKM. V was clipped by 6 bases and J by 8 bases, with 10 bases between them. CDR3 protein: CASSSNRGYTF. CDR3 DNA sequence: TGTGCCAGCAGCTCAAACAGGGGCTACACCTTC.

This clone was detected a few times. The chain links TRBV24-1 to TRBJ2-3; 8 bases agree with TRBD1. Germline CDR1 is KGHDR and CDR2 is SFDVKD. V gave up 4 bases and J gave up 1 base; unmatched junction bases: 0. CDR3 length equals 14 residues. The CDR3 DNA follows: TGTGCCACCAGTGAGACAGGGGGCACAGATACGCAGTATTTT. This translates into CATSETGGTDTQYF.

The chain joins TRBV4-1 to TRBJ1-3, with 8 bases identical to TRBD1. The trim removed 1 base at V and 2 bases at J, leaving 7 bases unmatched. There are 17 residues in the CDR3. The germline V gene encodes CDR1 MGHRA and CDR2 YSYEKL. The CDR3: CASSQASLQGAGNTIYF. The DNA for the CDR3 is TGCGCCAGCAGCCAAGCCTCGCTACAGGGGGCTGGAAACACCATATATTTT.

This chain connects TRBV6-1 to TRBJ1-5; D gene ambiguous. CDR3 length: 16 amino acids. CDR1 and CDR2 from the germline V gene are MNHNS and SASEGT. V dropped 2 bases and J dropped 0 bases, with 11 bases sitting between them. The CDR3, as DNA: TGTGCCAGCAGTGAATCAGAGGGATATAGCAATCAGCCCCAGCATTTT. It is translated as CASSESEGYSNQPQHF.

The rearrangement uses TRBV2 and TRBJ1-5; 7 positions agree with TRBD1. The CDR3 sequence is 15 residues long. V lost 6 bases and J lost 1; bases outside the gene matches: 6. CDR1 SNHLY and CDR2 FYNNEI come from the germline V gene. CDR3 amino acids: CASRRQGKSNQPQHF. The CDR3 DNA sequence: TGTGCCAGCAGAAGACAGGGTAAGAGCAATCAGCCCCAGCATTTT.

This clone has just a few counts. V gene TRBV4-3 combines with J gene TRBJ2-6, with D unclear. The CDR3 spans 17 residues. Trimming left V 0 bases short and J 0 bases short, with 9 bases between. Germline CDR1 reads LGHNA; CDR2 reads YSLEER. CDR3 amino acids: CASSQDSSASGANVLTF. Written as DNA, the CDR3 is TGCGCCAGCAGCCAAGATAGTAGTGCCTCTGGGGCCAACGTCCTGACTTTC.

This chain joins TRBV15 and TRBJ2-2, with D perhaps TRBD1 (6 bases). The CDR3 loop spans 15 amino acids. CDR1 is LNHNV, CDR2 YYDKDF, per germline (reference sequence). V was shortened by 3 bases and J by 8 bases, with 16 bases between the two germline ends. CDR3 bases: TGTGCCACCAGCAGTACCGCGGACAGTTATGGGGAGCTGTTTTTT. Residues: CATSSTADSYGELFF.

V usage is TRBV19 and J usage is TRBJ2-6, with 8 positions matching TRBD2. J gave up 0 bases and V 8 bases, and 9 bases lay outside the gene matches. CDR3 size: 17 residues. CDR1 and CDR2 from the germline V gene are LNHDA and SQIVND (reference sequence). CDR3 nucleotide sequence: TGTGCCAGTCAAAGGCTAGCGGGTCTCTCTGGGGCCAACGTCCTGACTTTC. It translates to CASQRLAGLSGANVLTF.

This clone was seen a handful of times. This chain uses TRBV4-3 with TRBJ2-1; 14 bases map to TRBD2. The CDR3 sequence is 22 residues long. Losses at the gene ends were 2 bases for V and 6 bases for J; bases not matched to a gene: 21. Germline V gene sequence: CDR1 LGHNA, CDR2 YSLEER. CDR3 sequence (DNA): TGCGCCAGCAGCCAAAAGGTGGGACTAGCGGGAGTCTTCGGTTTAGTTGGCAATGAGCAGTTCTTC. Protein sequence: CASSQKVGLAGVFGLVGNEQFF.

The rearrangement joins TRBV5-6 to TRBJ2-1, with TRBD2 matching over 7 bases. Germline V gives CDR1 SGHDT, CDR2 YYEEEE. Trimming cost V 4 bases and J 3 bases; bases outside gene matches: 10. The CDR3 sequence is 16 residues long. CDR3 loop: CASSREVQTFYNEQFF. The CDR3 coding sequence is TGTGCCAGCAGCCGGGAGGTACAGACCTTCTACAATGAGCAGTTCTTC.

This clone appeared once. The genes are TRBV10-1 and TRBJ2-1; 8 bases fit TRBD1. CDR3 size: 18 residues. V was pared by 4 bases and J by 0 bases, with 11 bases of the junction left unmatched. Germline V CDR1 and CDR2: WNHNN, SYGVQD (reference sequence). DNA for the CDR3: TGCGCCAGCAGTGGACAAGACAGGGGCCGAGTCTCCTACAATGAGCAGTTCTTC. Its protein is CASSGQDRGRVSYNEQFF.

The rearrangement joins TRBV9 to TRBJ1-6, with D unclear. The CDR3 is made up of 14 amino acids. The germline V gene encodes CDR1 SGDLS and CDR2 YYNGEE. Trimming removed 1 base at V and 10 bases at J, with 12 bases between. DNA for the CDR3: TGTGCCAGCAGCGTACTTTCCGGAGAGTCACCCCTCCACTTT. Translated, it gives CASSVLSGESPLHF.

V gene TRBV29-1 combines with J gene TRBJ2-7, with D perhaps TRBD1 (6 bases). Trimming stripped 5 bases from V and 2 bases from J, with 19 bases between. CDR3 size: 15 residues. CDR1 SQVTM and CDR2 ANQGSEA come from the germline V gene. The CDR3: CSVSGAGARTYEQYF. The CDR3 DNA is TGCAGCGTTTCAGGCGCAGGGGCGAGGACCTACGAGCAGTACTTC.

On this clone itself: At the DNA level, this CDR3 is encoded by other sequences in the same sample as well. V and J are TRBV4-1 and TRBJ2-5; D possibly corresponds to TRBD1 (5 bases). The V gene lost 3 bases and the J gene lost 9 bases, with 14 bases spanning the gap. Germline lookup yields CDR1 MGHRA and CDR2 YSYEKL. The CDR3 covers 13 residues. The chain's CDR3 is CASSQTTALAQYF. The CDR3 nucleotides read TGCGCCAGCAGCCAGACGACAGCGCTGGCCCAGTACTTC.

V usage is TRBV19 and J usage is TRBJ1-1; TRBD1 matches at 10 bases. Germline V gives CDR1 LNHDA, CDR2 SQIVND (reference sequence). J gave up 5 bases and V 6 bases, and 6 bases lay outside the gene matches. This CDR3 contains 14 residues. CDR3 sequence (DNA): TGTGCCAGTAGGCCCGGGACAGGGGTTACTGAAGCTTTCTTT. Protein sequence: CASRPGTGVTEAFF.